The 28 T cell receptor beta chains below were found in one sample sequenced in a study of blood T cell repertoires in COVID-19. The data were produced by immunoSEQ multiplex PCR, yet TCRdb's version contains in-frame clones alone and is incomplete. The table lists some 72,000 clones, around nine tenths of them singletons. Specimen: peripheral blood. Receptors originate from a man aged 50 to 60 with active COVID-19.

J is TRBJ1-2 and V is TRBV28, with TRBD1 matching 11 bases. Trimming at V came to 5 bases and at J to 7 bases, leaving 6 bases not matched to a gene. Germline lookup yields CDR1 MDHEN and CDR2 SYDVKM. The length of the CDR3 is 14 residues. In nucleotides, the CDR3 is TGTGCCAGCAGTCGGACAGGGGGCAGGAGTGGCTACACCTTC. Protein product: CASSRTGGRSGYTF.

The rearrangement joins TRBV4-2 to TRBJ1-2; 7 nucleotides agree with TRBD1. Germline CDR1 reads LGHNA; CDR2 reads YNFKEQ. The CDR3 covers 20 residues. Trimming at V came to 2 bases and at J to 8 bases, leaving 26 bases not matched to a gene. The CDR3 DNA reads as TGTGCCAGCAGCCAACGATACCCCGAGGCGCCAGGGGGATCTCGTGTAGGCTACACCTTC. Protein product: CASSQRYPEAPGGSRVGYTF.

The V and J genes are TRBV6-4 and TRBJ1-2; 12 nucleotides line up with TRBD1. V shed 6 bases, J shed 7 bases, and the junction held 6 bases outside the gene matches. CDR3 length: 14 amino acids. Germline CDR1 is MRHNA and CDR2 is SNTAGT. The CDR3 loop is CASSPGTGGFGYTF. For the CDR3, the DNA is TGTGCCAGCAGCCCCGGGACAGGGGGCTTTGGCTACACCTTC.

This rearrangement joins TRBV6-5 to TRBJ1-1; D is ambiguous. CDR3 size: 13 residues. From germline, CDR1 is MNHEY and CDR2 SVGAGI. Trimming removed 6 bases from V and 0 bases from J, with 8 bases in between. The CDR3 reads CASRSQLNTEAFF. The CDR3, as DNA: TGTGCCAGCAGGTCACAGTTGAACACTGAAGCTTTCTTT.

V usage is TRBV3-1 (or the pseudogene TRBV3-2) and J usage is TRBJ1-2, with D unclear. Trimming cost V 3 bases and J 5 bases, with 16 bases left between them. CDR1 is LGHDT, CDR2 YNNKEL, per germline (reference sequence). The CDR3 spans 15 residues. The CDR3 here is CASSQSVLGGYGYTF. The DNA for the CDR3 is TGTGCCAGCAGCCAGTCAGTGTTAGGCGGGTATGGCTACACCTTC.

V usage is TRBV7-9 and J usage is TRBJ2-1, with TRBD2 identical over 8 bases. The germline gives CDR1 SEHNR, CDR2 FQNEAQ (reference sequence). This CDR3 region has 16 residues. The ends lost 1 base at V and 7 bases at J; junction bases unmatched: 9. The CDR3 DNA sequence: TGTGCCAGCAGCTTAGTTAGCGGGACTTCTAAGAATGAGCAGTTCTTC. It is translated as CASSLVSGTSKNEQFF.

In this sample, this clone turned up a few times. DNA for the CDR3: TGCAGTGCTAGTATGACAGGGCACACCGGGGAGCTGTTTTTT. Translating it yields CSASMTGHTGELFF. The chain has TRBV20-1 and TRBJ2-2, with 7 positions matching TRBD1. V dropped 3 bases and J dropped 3; count of bases not matched to a gene: 4. CDR1 is DFQATT, CDR2 SNEGSKA, per germline (reference sequence). This CDR3 comprises 14 residues.

The rearrangement joins TRBV7-2 to TRBJ2-2; D uncertain. V was shortened by 2 bases and J by 1 base, with 5 bases between the two germline ends. Germline V gene data show CDR1 as SGHTA and CDR2 as FQGNSA. The CDR3 is 14 residues long. CDR3 sequence (DNA): TGTGCCAGCAGCTTACAGGTGAACACCGGGGAGCTGTTTTTT. This codes for CASSLQVNTGELFF. The whole variable domain, remainder taken from reference TRBV7-2 and TRBJ2-2, is GAGVSQSPSNKVTEKGKDVELRCDPISGHTALYWYRQSLGQGLEFLIYFQGNSAPDKSGLPSDRFSAERTGGSVSTLTIQRTQQEDSAVYLCASSLQVNTGELFFGEGSRLTVL.

The count of this clone is one. The rearrangement uses TRBV2 and TRBJ1-3, with D possibly being TRBD1 (5 bases). The CDR3 has 15 residues. The germline V gene has CDR1 SNHLY and CDR2 FYNNEI. V was clipped by 2 bases and J by 7 bases, with 15 bases between them. The CDR3 DNA is TGTGCCAGCAGTGAAAGCCCTCGGCGGGGGAACACCATATATTTT. Translated, it gives CASSESPRRGNTIYF.

The rearrangement uses TRBV9 and TRBJ2-3; 9 positions match TRBD2. The CDR3 length is 15 residues. Per the germline V gene, CDR1 is SGDLS and CDR2 is YYNGEE. V gave up 1 base and J gave up 6 bases; unmatched junction bases: 6. The CDR3 DNA reads TGTGCCAGCAGCGTAAGGCGGGGGGGCCTTGATACGCAGTATTTT. It codes for CASSVRRGGLDTQYF.

This chain links TRBV7-3 with TRBJ2-1, with D maybe TRBD1 (6 bases). The germline gives CDR1 SGHTA, CDR2 FQGTGA. V lost 1 base and J lost 6, with 7 bases in between. The CDR3 is made up of 13 amino acids. CDR3 sequence (DNA): TGTGCCAGCAGCTTAAGGGACACCAATGAGCAGTTCTTC. Amino acids: CASSLRDTNEQFF.

A single count supports this clone. The chain has TRBV19 and TRBJ1-1; a weak D match, TRBD1 (6 bases). This CDR3 contains 10 residues. CDR1 and CDR2 from the germline V gene are LNHDA and SQIVND (reference sequence). Trimming cost V 7 bases and J 13 bases, with 13 bases left between them. The CDR3 spells CASKDRKVFF. CDR3 DNA sequence: TGTGCCAGTAAGGACAGAAAAGTTTTCTTT.

The chain joins TRBV5-1 to TRBJ2-5; 11 bases agree with TRBD2. The V gene's germline CDR1 is SGHRS and CDR2 YFSETQ. This CDR3 contains 15 residues. V shed 4 bases and J 5 bases; nucleotides not matched to a gene: 7. The CDR3: CASSPTSGGSETQYF. CDR3 nucleotide sequence: TGCGCCAGCAGCCCCACTAGCGGGGGTAGTGAGACCCAGTACTTC.

V usage is TRBV6-6 and J usage is TRBJ2-1; 8 bases line up with TRBD1. CDR1 and CDR2 (germline): MNHNY, SVGAGI (reference sequence). Germline trimming cut 4 bases from V and 6 bases from J; bases unmatched to any gene: 11. This CDR3 is 16 amino acids long. The chain's CDR3 is CASSFSAGTGANEQFF. CDR3 sequence (DNA): TGTGCCAGCAGTTTCTCGGCCGGGACAGGAGCCAATGAGCAGTTCTTC.

The chain couples TRBV7-3 to TRBJ2-1; maybe TRBD2 (6 bases). Germline values: CDR1 SGHTA, CDR2 FQGTGA. The CDR3 runs to 14 residues. Trimming cost V 1 base and J 12 bases, with 16 bases left between them. DNA of the CDR3: TGTGCCAGCAGCTTAAGACGGGGGAATGGTGGGCAGTTCTTC. Its protein product is CASSLRRGNGGQFF.

The chain has TRBV7-9 and TRBJ2-3, with D maybe TRBD2 (6 bases). Per the germline V gene, CDR1 is SEHNR and CDR2 is FQNEAQ (reference sequence). The CDR3 loop spans 16 amino acids. Between the trimmed V and J ends, which lost 1 base and 3 bases, there was a span of 14 bases. The DNA for the CDR3 is TGTGCCAGCAGCTTAGGGGGGGAGTTCGGAACAGATACGCAGTATTTT. Translation gives CASSLGGEFGTDTQYF.

This chain connects TRBV4-2 to TRBJ1-1; TRBD1 agrees at 8 bases. Germline CDR1 LGHNA, CDR2 YNFKEQ. The CDR3 runs to 14 residues. Unmatched junction bases numbered 9, after V lost 7 bases and J lost 5 bases. CDR3 coding DNA: TGTGCCAGCAAAGAGGCAGGGGGCTTAACTGAAGCTTTCTTT. The encoded protein is CASKEAGGLTEAFF.

The chain joins TRBV4-1 to TRBJ1-1; 7 bases fit TRBD1. Germline CDR1 is MGHRA and CDR2 is YSYEKL. The CDR3 totals 17 residues. V lost 8 bases, J lost 0 bases, and 15 bases stayed unmatched. The CDR3 is CASAQEKGRGMNTEAFF. The CDR3 DNA is TGCGCCAGCGCCCAAGAAAAAGGCAGGGGGATGAACACTGAAGCTTTCTTT.

The gene calls are TRBV15 and TRBJ2-3; D call uncertain. The CDR3 consists of 14 residues. Trimming pared 1 base from V and 0 bases from J, leaving 5 bases between. The germline gives CDR1 LNHNV, CDR2 YYDKDF (reference sequence). CDR3 sequence reads: CATSRVISTDTQYF. Here the CDR3 DNA reads TGTGCCACCAGCAGAGTTATAAGCACAGATACGCAGTATTTT.

V is TRBV7-2 and J is TRBJ2-3; tentatively, D is TRBD2 (7 bases). V was clipped by 11 bases and J by 4 bases, with 16 bases between them. This CDR3 comprises 13 residues. In germline, CDR1 is SGHTA, CDR2 FQGNSA. CDR3 bases: TGTGCCGAGCGGCGGGGGCATTCAGATACGCAGTATTTT. It codes for CAERRGHSDTQYF. Filled out from reference TRBV7-2 and TRBJ2-3, the complete variable domain reads GAGVSQSPSNKVTEKGKDVELRCDPISGHTALYWYRQSLGQGLEFLIYFQGNSAPDKSGLPSDRFSAERTGGSVSTLTIQRTQQEDSAVYLCAERRGHSDTQYFGPGTRLTVL.

The chain has TRBV5-8 and TRBJ2-1; 14 bases match TRBD2. Germline-derived CDR1 and CDR2 are SGHTS and YDEGEE. V was pared by 5 bases and J by 8 bases, with 6 bases of the junction left unmatched. The CDR3 covers 15 residues. CDR3 in DNA: TGTGCCAGCAGTTCGACTAGCGGGAGGGCCTATGAGCAGTTCTTC. Its protein product is CASSSTSGRAYEQFF. The full variable domain, its missing parts supplied by reference TRBV5-8 and TRBJ2-1, is EAGVTQSPTHLIKTRGQQATLRCSPISGHTSVYWYQQALGLGLQFLLWYDEGEERNRGNFPPRFSGRQFPNYSSELNVNALELEDSALYLCASSSTSGRAYEQFFGPGTRLTVL.

The chain is built from TRBV11-2 and TRBJ2-7, with D maybe TRBD1 (6 bases). The CDR3 covers 14 residues. CDR1 SGHAT and CDR2 FQNNGV come from the germline V gene. V was shortened by 4 bases and J by 9 bases, with 19 bases between the two germline ends. The CDR3 bases are TGTGCCAGCAGCTCGACCACAGGGTTCAGGGGGCAGTACTTC. This encodes CASSSTTGFRGQYF.

CDR3 sequence (DNA): TGTGCCAGCAGGACACAGGATTATAATTCACCCCTCCACTTT. Translated, it gives CASRTQDYNSPLHF. The chain is built from TRBV6-1 and TRBJ1-6; D may be TRBD1 (5 bases). The V and J ends lost 6 bases and 4 bases respectively, with 10 bases between them. The CDR3 runs to 14 residues. Germline lookup yields CDR1 MNHNS and CDR2 SASEGT.

The genes are TRBV7-9 and TRBJ2-1, with unresolved D. Germline V gene data show CDR1 as SEHNR and CDR2 as FQNEAQ (reference sequence). V shed 1 base and J shed 4 bases, with 11 bases lying between them. This CDR3 comprises 15 residues. CDR3 sequence reads: CASSLGYGLYNEQFF. The CDR3 DNA reads TGTGCCAGCAGCTTAGGCTACGGTCTGTACAATGAGCAGTTCTTC. The full variable domain, with the rest looked up from reference TRBV7-9 and TRBJ2-1, is DTGVSQNPRHKITKRGQNVTFRCDPISEHNRLYWYRQTLGQGPEFLTYFQNEAQLEKSRLLSDRFSAERPKGSFSTLEIQRTEQGDSAMYLCASSLGYGLYNEQFFGPGTRLTVL.

This rearrangement joins TRBV7-9 to TRBJ1-1; 8 positions match TRBD1. Germline trimming cut 1 base from V and 1 base from J; bases unmatched to any gene: 2. The CDR3 has 15 amino acids. CDR1 and CDR2 (germline): SEHNR, FQNEAQ (reference sequence). The CDR3, as DNA: TGTGCCAGCAGCTTAGGACAGGGGACGAACACTGAAGCTTTCTTT. Translated, it gives CASSLGQGTNTEAFF. The full variable domain, completed using reference TRBV7-9 and TRBJ1-1, is DTGVSQNPRHKITKRGQNVTFRCDPISEHNRLYWYRQTLGQGPEFLTYFQNEAQLEKSRLLSDRFSAERPKGSFSTLEIQRTEQGDSAMYLCASSLGQGTNTEAFFGQGTRLTVV.

The chain joins TRBV11-2 to TRBJ2-2; D uncertain. The CDR3 has 13 amino acids. Germline V gene sequence: CDR1 SGHAT, CDR2 FQNNGV. Trimming took off 2 bases at V and 9 bases at J, with 10 bases between the two ends. CDR3 DNA sequence: TGTGCCAGCAGCTTAACCGTTAGTTGGGAGCTGTTTTTT. Protein sequence: CASSLTVSWELFF. The full variable domain, rest sourced from reference TRBV11-2 and TRBJ2-2, is EAGVAQSPRYKIIEKRQSVAFWCNPISGHATLYWYQQILGQGPKLLIQFQNNGVVDDSQLPKDRFSAERLKGVDSTLKIQPAKLEDSAVYLCASSLTVSWELFFGEGSRLTVL.

This chain links TRBV7-2 with TRBJ1-1, with no clear D. This CDR3 is 14 amino acids long. Germline V gives CDR1 SGHTA, CDR2 FQGNSA. V was clipped by 2 bases and J by 0 bases, with 7 bases between them. The chain's CDR3 is CASSLRYLNTEAFF. The CDR3 nucleotides are TGTGCCAGCAGCTTACGGTACTTGAACACTGAAGCTTTCTTT.

This sequence joins TRBV11-2 and TRBJ1-2; D is possibly TRBD1 (5 bases). Germline V gene lookup returns CDR1 SGHAT and CDR2 FQNNGV. V lost 7 bases and J 7 bases, leaving 19 bases between the germline ends. There are 14 residues in the CDR3. CDR3 bases: TGTGCCAGCACCCCTGGCAGGCAAAGGGGTGGCTACACCTTC. Its protein product is CASTPGRQRGGYTF.